One sample yielded the 2 T cell receptor beta chains listed below, sequenced in a study of cytomegalovirus exposure and HLA in healthy donors. Primers for the PCR totalled 60 Vbeta and 13 Jbeta. The table came from immunoSEQ multiplex PCR; TCRdb's copy has only in-frame clones and leaves some out. The data show about 150,000 clones, approximately 85% seen once. The specimen was PBMCs. The origin of the receptors is a man aged 50-59 years in good health and CMV-seropositive.

This clone has a handful of counts. CDR3 residues: CASSQFLTGHEQFF. In DNA form, the CDR3 reads TGTGCCAGCAGTCAATTCTTAACTGGGCATGAGCAGTTCTTC. The V gene is TRBV27, the J gene TRBJ2-1; D remains unclear. The CDR3 is 14 residues long. Germline CDR1 is MNHEY and CDR2 is SMNVEV (reference sequence). V was pared by 5 bases and J by 8 bases, with 16 bases between.

This clone was seen more than once but under ten times. The CDR3 region is CASSRDSSLYEQYF. CDR3 DNA: TGCGCCAGCAGCCGGGACAGTAGTCTCTACGAGCAGTACTTC. The chain combines TRBV5-1 with TRBJ2-7; the match to TRBD1 covers 7 bases. From germline, CDR1 is SGHRS and CDR2 YFSETQ. This CDR3 region has 14 residues. Trimming removed 4 bases from V and 3 bases from J; junction bases left unmatched: 7.